The present T cell receptor (beta chain) was sequenced within a study of T-cell memory formation after mild COVID-19. The CDR3 spans 13 residues. Trimming took off 6 bases at V and 2 bases at J, with 11 bases between the two ends. Germline V lookup: CDR1 DFQATT, CDR2 SNEGSKA (reference sequence). Findings and limits, study-wide: A second wave expanding day 15 to 37 was CD4+-biased; contracting clones were balanced. The appearance of some responding clones in pre-infection memory suggested that cross-reactive memory joined. Second-wave clones reaching peak frequency on day 37 lacked confirmed SARS-CoV-2 specificity. Of the contracting clones, CD4+ ones lay mainly in CM and EM, and CD8+ ones in EMRA.

TCRdb fed the 5' RACE reads into MiXCR, producing one record per CDR3 protein. The data contain under 300,000 distinct CDR3 sequences, about 15% of them singletons. This clonotype turned up a few times. Antigen specificity is unknown. Sequenced: PBMCs or a T cell subset sorted from them (not recorded which). The receptor was derived from a man between 18 and 35 years old who had mild COVID-19 (a few samples of this study predate the infection). Cell type and time point are not known. The rearrangement links TRBV20-1 to TRBJ1-3; D is ambiguous. The CDR3 spells CSAPQPAGNTIYF. The CDR3 DNA follows: TGCAGTGCCCCGCAACCGGCTGGAAACACCATATATTTT.